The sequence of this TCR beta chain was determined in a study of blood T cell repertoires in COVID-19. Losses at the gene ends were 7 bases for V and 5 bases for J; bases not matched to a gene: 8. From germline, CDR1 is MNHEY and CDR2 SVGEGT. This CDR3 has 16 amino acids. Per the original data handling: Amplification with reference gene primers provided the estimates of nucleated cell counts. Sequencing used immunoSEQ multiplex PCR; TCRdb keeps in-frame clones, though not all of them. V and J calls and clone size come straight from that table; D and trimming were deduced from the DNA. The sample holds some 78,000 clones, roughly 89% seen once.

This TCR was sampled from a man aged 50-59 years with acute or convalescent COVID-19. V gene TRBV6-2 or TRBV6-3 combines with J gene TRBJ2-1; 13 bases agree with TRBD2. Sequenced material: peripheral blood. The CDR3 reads CASTPPGLAGNNEQFF. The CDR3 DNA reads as TGTGCCAGCACCCCCCCGGGACTAGCGGGGAACAATGAGCAGTTCTTC.